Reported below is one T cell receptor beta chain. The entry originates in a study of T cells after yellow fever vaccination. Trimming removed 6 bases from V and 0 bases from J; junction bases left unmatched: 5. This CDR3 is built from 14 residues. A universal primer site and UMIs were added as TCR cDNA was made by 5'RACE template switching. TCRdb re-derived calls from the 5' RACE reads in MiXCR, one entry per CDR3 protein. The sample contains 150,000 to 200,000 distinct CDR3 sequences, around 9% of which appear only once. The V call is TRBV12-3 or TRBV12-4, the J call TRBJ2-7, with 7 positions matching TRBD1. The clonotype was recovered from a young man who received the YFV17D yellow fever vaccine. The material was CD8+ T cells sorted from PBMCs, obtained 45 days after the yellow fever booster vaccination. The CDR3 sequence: CASRWDRASYEQYF. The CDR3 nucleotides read TGTGCCAGCAGGTGGGACAGAGCCTCCTACGAGCAGTACTTC.